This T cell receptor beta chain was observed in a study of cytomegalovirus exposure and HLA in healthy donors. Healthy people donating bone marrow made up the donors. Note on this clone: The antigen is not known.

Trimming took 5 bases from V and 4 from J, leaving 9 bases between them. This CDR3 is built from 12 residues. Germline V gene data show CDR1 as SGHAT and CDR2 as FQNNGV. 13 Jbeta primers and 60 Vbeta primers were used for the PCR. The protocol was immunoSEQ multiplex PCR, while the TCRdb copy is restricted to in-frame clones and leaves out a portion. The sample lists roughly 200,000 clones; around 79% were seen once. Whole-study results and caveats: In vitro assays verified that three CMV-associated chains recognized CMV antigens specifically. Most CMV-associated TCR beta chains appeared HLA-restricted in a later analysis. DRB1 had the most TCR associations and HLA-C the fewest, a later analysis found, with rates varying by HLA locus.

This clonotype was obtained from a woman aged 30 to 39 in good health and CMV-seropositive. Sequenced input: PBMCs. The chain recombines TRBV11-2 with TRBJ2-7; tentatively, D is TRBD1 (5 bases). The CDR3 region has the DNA TGTGCCAGCAGCCCAACAGGTTACGAGCAGTACTTC. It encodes CASSPTGYEQYF.